A selection of T cell receptor beta chains follows, all from one sample in a study of HIV-infected children after antiretroviral therapy interruption. TCRdb ran MiXCR on the 3' RACE reads and lists one entry per CDR3 protein. The repertoire holds about 83,000 distinct CDR3 sequences, with about 6.9% as singletons. Sequenced material: CD45RA+ CD4+ T cells from PBMCs, pooled from several time points, taken from a donor given antiretroviral therapy, either interrupted or continuous. All receptors derive from a pool of human donors with HIV. The CDR3 runs from the conserved cysteine through the conserved F or W. D genes are given only for firm matches. Rows may omit the clone size; those that give it use once, few, many or a size class.

>many|.|14|TRBV5-6|TRBJ2-1
CASSFTLSYNEQFF
TGTGCCAGCAGCTTCACCCTCTCCTACAATGAGCAGTTCTTC
>few|.|12|TRBV20-1|TRBJ2-5
CSATVLTETQYF
TGCAGTGCTACAGTTTTGACTGAGACCCAGTACTTC
>many|TRBD1|16|TRBV5-5|TRBJ2-1
CASSLSLRGRRDEQFF
TGTGCCAGCAGCTTATCCCTCAGGGGGCGCAGGGATGAGCAGTTCTTC
>.|.|15|TRBV6-6|TRBJ2-3
CASSYLGGGTDTQYF
TGTGCCAGCAGTTACCTAGGGGGGGGCACAGATACGCAGTATTTT
>many|TRBD2|17|TRBV20-1|TRBJ2-1
CSARDPASGGPYNEQFF
TGCAGTGCTAGAGATCCCGCTAGCGGGGGCCCCTACAATGAGCAGTTCTTC
>many|TRBD1|17|TRBV27|TRBJ2-7
CASSLKSGGTGGNEQYF
TGTGCCAGCAGTTTAAAATCGGGCGGGACAGGGGGTAACGAGCAGTACTTC
>.|.|12|TRBV6-6|TRBJ2-7
CASGDARGEQYF
TGTGCCAGCGGTGATGCCAGGGGGGAACAGTACTTC
>many|.|14|TRBV3-1|TRBJ1-2
CASSQDRGSYGYTF
TGTGCCAGCAGCCAAGATCGGGGGAGTTATGGCTACACCTTC
>.|.|15|TRBV3-1|TRBJ2-5
CASSHNGGSQETQYF
TGTGCCAGCAGCCATAACGGGGGCTCCCAAGAGACCCAGTACTTC
>few|TRBD2|14|TRBV3-1|TRBJ2-5
CASSQDKREGTQYF
TGTGCCAGCAGCCAAGATAAGCGGGAAGGGACCCAGTACTTC
>many|.|13|TRBV24-1|TRBJ2-1
CATSDPDSNEQFF
TGTGCCACCAGTGACCCAGACTCCAATGAGCAGTTCTTC
>many|TRBD2|15|TRBV11-2|TRBJ2-1
CASSLQLAGGNEQFF
TGTGCCAGCAGCTTGCAACTAGCGGGAGGCAATGAGCAGTTCTTC
>many|TRBD1|14|TRBV7-7|TRBJ2-2
CASRTGTDTGELFF
TGTGCCAGCAGAACAGGGACAGACACCGGGGAGCTGTTTTTT
>many|TRBD1|11|TRBV25-1|TRBJ2-7
CASTGTDLQYF
TGTGCCAGCACCGGGACAGACCTGCAGTACTTC
>.|TRBD1|15|TRBV10-3|TRBJ2-6
CATITGVSGANVLTF
TGTGCCACCATTACAGGGGTTTCTGGGGCCAACGTCCTGACTTTC
>many|.|12|TRBV7-9|TRBJ2-7
CASSPGPGEQYF
TGTGCCAGCAGCCCGGGTCCAGGCGAGCAGTACTTC
>many|.|15|TRBV21-1|TRBJ2-3
CASSKEPGRTDTQYF
TGTGCCAGCAGCAAAGAACCAGGACGCACAGATACGCAGTATTTT
>many|TRBD2|15|TRBV20-1|TRBJ2-7
CSALNSGGSTYEQYF
TGCAGTGCACTAAATAGCGGGGGGTCAACCTACGAGCAGTACTTC
>many|.|13|TRBV27|TRBJ1-1
CASSLEGLTEAFF
TGTGCCAGCAGTTTGGAGGGGTTAACTGAAGCTTTCTTT
>.|TRBD2|16|TRBV5-1|TRBJ2-3
CASSIRTSGRQDTQYF
TGCGCCAGCAGCATCCGGACTAGCGGGAGGCAAGATACGCAGTATTTT
>.|TRBD1|13|TRBV27|TRBJ1-5
CASNGQGGQPQHF
TGTGCCAGCAACGGACAGGGAGGCCAGCCCCAGCATTTT
>.|TRBD1|13|TRBV30|TRBJ1-5
CAWNRGWNQPQHF
TGTGCCTGGAACAGGGGGTGGAATCAGCCCCAGCATTTT
>many|.|14|TRBV24-1|TRBJ2-3
CATSDFTGTDTQYF
TGTGCCACCAGTGATTTTACCGGGACAGATACGCAGTATTTT
>.|TRBD1|15|TRBV19|TRBJ2-3
CASSTGEGAGDTQYF
TGTGCCAGTAGTACCGGTGAGGGGGCCGGTGATACGCAGTATTTT
>many|TRBD1|15|TRBV5-4|TRBJ1-1
CASSLDRGLPTEAFF
TGTGCCAGCAGCTTGGACAGGGGGCTCCCCACTGAAGCTTTCTTT
>.|.|13|TRBV10-3|TRBJ2-3
CAISGDSTDTQYF
TGTGCCATCAGTGGTGACAGCACAGATACGCAGTATTTT
>.|.|14|TRBV5-1|TRBJ1-4
CASSPDSTNENLFF
TGCGCCAGCAGCCCGGACAGCACTAATGAAAATCTGTTTTTT
>many|TRBD1|17|TRBV12-3/TRBV12-4|TRBJ1-2
CASSLGQGRGTNYGYTF
TGTGCCAGCAGTCTAGGACAGGGAAGGGGAACTAACTATGGCTACACCTTC